A single sample gave rise to the 23 T cell receptor beta chains below, sequenced in a study of cytomegalovirus exposure and HLA in healthy donors. The method was immunoSEQ multiplex PCR; TCRdb's version includes in-frame clones alone and lacks a portion of them. The sample gives around 200,000 clones, 80% to 90% of which show up once; about 2.7% is in the top ten. The specimen was PBMCs. The receptors derive from a woman in her late teens or twenties in good health and CMV-seronegative.

The chain carries TRBV14 and TRBJ1-1, with TRBD1 as a possible D gene (6 bases). The germline gives CDR1 SGHDN, CDR2 FVKESK. Deletions cut 0 bases from V and 7 bases from J, with 6 bases between. CDR3 length: 12 amino acids. The CDR3 here is CASSQEQGEAFF. In nucleotides, the CDR3 is TGTGCCAGCAGCCAAGAACAGGGTGAAGCTTTCTTT.

The chain links TRBV2 to TRBJ2-4; the D gene is possibly TRBD1 (5 bases). The CDR3 runs to 15 residues. Trimming cost V 3 bases and J 1 base, with 10 bases left between them. The germline CDR1 and CDR2 sequences are SNHLY and FYNNEI. CDR3 in DNA: TGTGCCAGCAGTGATGGGGCGAGGGCCAAAAACATTCAGTACTTC. Translation gives CASSDGARAKNIQYF.

The V and J genes are TRBV7-2 and TRBJ1-2; D gene uncertain. The ends were cut back, 5 bases at V and 4 bases at J, with 11 bases in the middle. In germline, CDR1 is SGHTA, CDR2 FQGNSA. There are 13 residues in the CDR3. The CDR3 here is CASSPIQTYGYTF. The CDR3 region has the DNA TGTGCCAGCAGCCCCATACAGACCTATGGCTACACCTTC.

A few counts support this clone. The V call is TRBV6-1, the J call TRBJ1-1, with a tentative D call TRBD1 (6 bases). The CDR3 runs 12 residues. The V and J ends lost 3 bases and 10 bases respectively, with 12 bases between them. Germline V CDR1 and CDR2: MNHNS, SASEGT. The CDR3 region is CASSDWGLGAFF. CDR3 sequence (DNA): TGTGCCAGCAGTGACTGGGGGCTGGGAGCTTTCTTT.

CDR3 amino acids: CASFDSSYEQYF. CDR3 sequence (DNA): TGTGCCAGCTTCGACAGCTCCTACGAGCAGTACTTC. The chain employs TRBV6-1 and TRBJ2-7, with D perhaps TRBD1 (5 bases). CDR3 size: 12 residues. Germline CDR1 and CDR2: MNHNS and SASEGT. The germline V and J ends were trimmed by 8 bases and 0 bases, with 8 bases remaining between them.

The chain links TRBV5-1 to TRBJ2-4; tentatively, D is TRBD2 (7 bases). The V gene lost 3 bases and the J gene lost 3 bases, with 13 bases spanning the gap. CDR3 length: 15 amino acids. The germline V gene has CDR1 SGHRS and CDR2 YFSETQ. The CDR3 reads CASSSQGRDKNIQYF. The CDR3 bases are TGCGCCAGCAGCTCCCAGGGGAGGGACAAAAACATTCAGTACTTC.

The CDR3 DNA reads as TGTGCCAGCAGCGGGCAGGGTTTTGCAACTAATGAAAAACTGTTTTTT. It specifies CASSGQGFATNEKLFF. V usage is TRBV11-2 and J usage is TRBJ1-4; tentatively, D is TRBD1 (5 bases). Trimming stripped 5 bases from V and 0 bases from J, with 13 bases between. The CDR3 is 16 amino acids. Germline-derived CDR1 and CDR2 are SGHAT and FQNNGV. The full variable domain, in which reference TRBV11-2 and TRBJ1-4 provide the parts outside the CDR3, is EAGVAQSPRYKIIEKRQSVAFWCNPISGHATLYWYQQILGQGPKLLIQFQNNGVVDDSQLPKDRFSAERLKGVDSTLKIQPAKLEDSAVYLCASSGQGFATNEKLFFGSGTQLSVL.

This rearrangement joins TRBV19 to TRBJ2-7; the D gene is possibly TRBD2 (5 bases). V lost 8 bases to trimming and J lost 0 bases, with 14 bases between them. The CDR3 loop spans 14 amino acids. CDR1 and CDR2 (germline): LNHDA, SQIVND (reference sequence). The CDR3 loop is CASSRAGSSYEQYF. CDR3 in DNA: TGTGCCAGTTCAAGGGCGGGCAGCTCCTACGAGCAGTACTTC.

CDR3 region: CASSPLGQASSTDTQYF. CDR3 nucleotide sequence: TGTGCCAGCTCACCACTTGGACAGGCTTCTAGCACAGATACGCAGTATTTT. The chain is built from TRBV18 and TRBJ2-3, with 7 bases that match TRBD1. The V segment lost 1 base and the J segment 0 bases; nucleotides outside the gene matches: 7. The CDR3 runs to 17 residues. Per germline, CDR1 KGHSH and CDR2 LQKENI.

The rearrangement joins TRBV27 to TRBJ2-5, with D possibly being TRBD1 (5 bases). The germline V and J ends were trimmed by 5 bases and 5 bases, with 15 bases remaining between them. Per the germline V gene, CDR1 is MNHEY and CDR2 is SMNVEV (reference sequence). The CDR3 has 14 residues. The DNA for the CDR3 is TGTGCCAGCAGTGATCAGGGTTTCGGCGAGACCCAGTACTTC. Amino acids: CASSDQGFGETQYF.

The chain uses TRBV5-4 and TRBJ2-1; the match to TRBD2 covers 9 bases. The CDR3 is made up of 15 amino acids. CDR1 is SGHNT and CDR2 is YYREEE in the germline V gene (reference sequence). Germline trimming cut 4 bases from V and 7 bases from J; bases unmatched to any gene: 9. Here the CDR3 DNA reads TGTGCCAGCAGCACCGTTAGCGGGAGCGATAATGAGCAGTTCTTC. This sequence encodes CASSTVSGSDNEQFF. The full variable domain, with the rest looked up from reference TRBV5-4 and TRBJ2-1, is ETGVTQSPTHLIKTRGQQVTLRCSSQSGHNTVSWYQQALGQGPQFIFQYYREEENGRGNFPPRFSGLQFPNYSSELNVNALELDDSALYLCASSTVSGSDNEQFFGPGTRLTVL.

This chain uses TRBV6-1 with TRBJ2-1, with 14 nucleotides matching TRBD2. Trimming took 7 bases from V and 6 from J; bases not matched to a gene: 5. From germline, CDR1 is MNHNS and CDR2 SASEGT. The CDR3 loop spans 15 amino acids. The CDR3: CASTVTSGRANEQFF. The CDR3 DNA reads TGTGCCAGCACTGTGACTAGCGGGAGGGCCAATGAGCAGTTCTTC.

This chain links TRBV6-1 with TRBJ2-3; 11 nucleotides agree with TRBD2. The junction had 5 bases not matched to a gene; V was cut back by 6 bases and J by 3 bases. The germline V gene encodes CDR1 MNHNS and CDR2 SASEGT. CDR3 length equals 15 residues. CDR3 bases: TGTGCCAGCAGAAGACTAGCGGGATTGACAGATACGCAGTATTTT. It specifies CASRRLAGLTDTQYF.

The chain links TRBV2 to TRBJ2-2; possible D gene TRBD1, 6 bases. Trimming shortened V by 2 bases and J by 6 bases, and 13 bases separated the two germline ends. The CDR3 is 15 residues long. Germline V gives CDR1 SNHLY, CDR2 FYNNEI. This chain's CDR3 is CASSEQGPKPGELFF. The CDR3 DNA follows: TGTGCCAGCAGTGAACAGGGGCCTAAACCCGGGGAGCTGTTTTTT.

The V call is TRBV29-1, the J call TRBJ2-7, with D uncertain. The germline V gene has CDR1 SQVTM and CDR2 ANQGSEA. The CDR3 has 15 amino acids. The V gene lost 6 bases and the J gene lost 4 bases, with 22 bases spanning the gap. The CDR3 region is CSVAKWSETSYEQYF. CDR3 DNA sequence: TGCAGCGTCGCCAAATGGTCGGAGACCAGTTACGAGCAGTACTTC.

This chain uses TRBV21-1 with TRBJ2-7; TRBD2 is taken as the D call from the table, unchecked against the DNA. TRBV21-1 has pseudogene status. This CDR3 is 13 amino acids long. DNA for the CDR3: TGTGCCAGCATCCCCCCCCGGGTGTACGAGCAGTACTTC. Its translation: CASIPPRVYEQYF.

The rearrangement links TRBV13 to TRBJ2-7, with D maybe TRBD1 (5 bases). V was trimmed by 2 bases and J by 0 bases, leaving 8 bases between them. This CDR3 region has 14 residues. Germline-derived CDR1 and CDR2 are PRHDT and FYEKMQ (reference sequence). The CDR3 region is CASSLQGFSYEQYF. CDR3 nucleotide sequence: TGTGCCAGCAGCTTACAGGGTTTCTCCTACGAGCAGTACTTC.

The chain links TRBV2 to TRBJ2-7; 8 bases map to TRBD2. The CDR3 spans 13 residues. The trim removed 5 bases at V and 6 bases at J, leaving 6 bases unmatched. The germline gives CDR1 SNHLY, CDR2 FYNNEI. CDR3 sequence reads: CASSTGLAGEQYF. Here the CDR3 DNA reads TGTGCCAGCAGTACCGGACTAGCTGGCGAGCAGTACTTC.

The chain couples TRBV6-1 to TRBJ1-2; 7 bases are shared with TRBD1. CDR1 and CDR2 (germline): MNHNS, SASEGT. This CDR3 is built from 17 residues. V was clipped by 1 base and J by 6 bases; unmatched bases: 14. The DNA of the CDR3 is TGTGCCAGCAGTGAAGGCGTCGGGGACAGCTTAGGTCATGGCTACACCTTC. This translates into CASSEGVGDSLGHGYTF.

The chain has TRBV9 and TRBJ2-3, with TRBD2 matching 14 bases. The ends lost 4 bases at V and 5 bases at J; junction bases unmatched: 3. From germline, CDR1 is SGDLS and CDR2 YYNGEE. The CDR3 contains 15 residues. The CDR3 DNA reads TGTGCCAGCAGCACCGGGACTAGCGGGAGAGATACGCAGTATTTT. This translates into CASSTGTSGRDTQYF.

The genes are TRBV5-1 and TRBJ1-1; 7 bases are a match to TRBD1. From germline, CDR1 is SGHRS and CDR2 YFSETQ. Losses at the gene ends were 4 bases for V and 1 base for J; bases not matched to a gene: 4. CDR3 size: 14 residues. CDR3 DNA sequence: TGCGCCAGCAGCGAGGGACAGAAGAACACTGAAGCTTTCTTT. It encodes CASSEGQKNTEAFF. Full variable domain (remainder filled in from reference TRBV5-1 and TRBJ1-1): KAGVTQTPRYLIKTRGQQVTLSCSPISGHRSVSWYQQTPGQGLQFLFEYFSETQRNKGNFPGRFSGRQFSNSRSEMNVSTLELGDSALYLCASSEGQKNTEAFFGQGTRLTVV.

The chain links TRBV19 to TRBJ2-7, with 7 bases matching TRBD2. Germline lookup yields CDR1 LNHDA and CDR2 SQIVND (reference sequence). The CDR3 spans 14 residues. The trim removed 3 bases at V and 1 base at J, leaving 3 bases unmatched. Here the CDR3 DNA reads TGTGCCAGTAGTATCCGGGAGGCGTCCTACGAGCAGTACTTC. Translated, it gives CASSIREASYEQYF.

The chain joins TRBV29-1 to TRBJ1-1; D is perhaps TRBD1 (6 bases). The V gene lost 4 bases and the J gene lost 3 bases, with 9 bases spanning the gap. The germline gives CDR1 SQVTM, CDR2 ANQGSEA. This CDR3 has 12 amino acids. The CDR3 DNA sequence: TGCAGCGTTGTGGGGGCCGACACTGAAGCTTTCTTT. This gives the protein CSVVGADTEAFF.